These T cell receptor beta chains were read from a single sample in a study of T cells in Graves' hyperthyroidism and ophthalmopathy. One entry per CDR3 protein results from TCRdb running MiXCR on the multiplex PCR reads. This table has roughly 300,000 distinct CDR3 sequences, approximately 22% appearing once. The sequenced sample was blood. All receptors come from a woman aged 45-65 years with Graves' hyperthyroidism. CDR3s include the opening cysteine and the closing phenylalanine or tryptophan. A D gene is named only where the DNA matches it firmly. Size is omitted from some rows. Given values are once, few, many or a class for expanded clones.

cdr3_length clone_size d_call j_call v_call cdr3_nt cdr3_aa
15 many TRBD1 TRBJ1-1 TRBV6-2/TRBV6-3 TGTGCCAGCAGAGACAGGGGACATTTGAACACTGAAGCTTTCTTT CASRDRGHLNTEAFF
19 many TRBD1 TRBJ2-3 TRBV27 TGTGCCAGCAGCCTTGGAGATGTCTGGGGGACAGGGGCCACAGATACGCAGTATTTT CASSLGDVWGTGATDTQYF
15 many NA TRBJ2-1 TRBV20-1 TGCAGTGCTAGCGACGACAGGAGCTCCTACAATGAGCAGTTCTTC CSASDDRSSYNEQFF
16 few TRBD2 TRBJ2-1 TRBV6-1 TGTGCCAGCAGTGAAGGGGGACTAGCGGGAGCTCGCGGGCAGTTCTTC CASSEGGLAGARGQFF
20 many TRBD2 TRBJ2-7 TRBV13 TGTGCCAGCAGCAACCTCTTACGGGGGTTATCTAGCGGGGGGACCTACGAGCAGTACTTC CASSNLLRGLSSGGTYEQYF
15 NA NA TRBJ1-5 TRBV3-1 TGTGCCAGCAGCCAAGATAGTTTCGGGAATCAGCCCCAGCATTTT CASSQDSFGNQPQHF
16 few TRBD2 TRBJ2-3 TRBV30 TGTGCCTGGACGCCCGGGGGGGGCCGAGTCACAGATACGCAGTATTTT CAWTPGGGRVTDTQYF
15 NA NA TRBJ2-7 TRBV6-2/TRBV6-3 TGTGCCAGCAGTTACTCCAGGTGGGCTCGGGACGAGCAGTACTTC CASSYSRWARDEQYF
13 many NA TRBJ1-1 TRBV28 TGTGCCAGCAGATCCCTTTCGAACACTGAAGCTTTCTTT CASRSLSNTEAFF
14 many TRBD1 TRBJ1-1 TRBV27 TGTGCCAGCAGTTTATGGGACAGGGGTGGTGAAGCTTTCTTT CASSLWDRGGEAFF
15 many NA TRBJ1-3 TRBV6-1 TGTGCCAGCAGTTCGTCCACAGGGTATGGAAACACCATATATTTT CASSSSTGYGNTIYF
12 many NA TRBJ2-1 TRBV2 TGTGCCAGCACGGACGGGTACAATGAGCAGTTCTTC CASTDGYNEQFF
13 NA NA TRBJ2-5 TRBV29-1 TGCAGCGTTGTCGAAGGGCGGGAAGAGACCCAGTACTTC CSVVEGREETQYF
12 many NA TRBJ1-2 TRBV19 TGTGCCAGTCTCCGGGACAACGAGGGCTACACCTTC CASLRDNEGYTF
14 many NA TRBJ2-5 TRBV20-1 TGCAGTGCTAGCGGGGGTGGGACACAAGAGACCCAGTACTTC CSASGGGTQETQYF
12 many NA TRBJ2-1 TRBV28 TGTGCCAGCAAGGAGGTGGGAGTTGAGCAGTTCTTC CASKEVGVEQFF
13 few NA TRBJ1-3 TRBV9 TGTGCCAGCAGCGCCAAAGGGGCGAGGTACATATATTTT CASSAKGARYIYF
14 many TRBD1 TRBJ2-7 TRBV28 TGTGCCAGCAGTTACCGGGACAGACCGTACGAGCAGTACTTC CASSYRDRPYEQYF
16 many TRBD1 TRBJ2-3 TRBV28 TGTGCCAGCAGTTTTCTGCCCGGACAGGTCACAGATACGCAGTATTTT CASSFLPGQVTDTQYF
14 NA NA TRBJ1-6 TRBV9 TGTGCCAGCAGCGTATCCGACAATAGTTCACCCCTCCACTTT CASSVSDNSSPLHF
11 many NA TRBJ1-1 TRBV20-1 TGCAGTGCTAGAGAAGGGGCTGAAGCTTTCTTT CSAREGAEAFF
13 NA NA TRBJ2-1 TRBV27 TGTGCCAGCAGTTTAACCTCCGACAATGAGCAGTTCTTC CASSLTSDNEQFF
16 few TRBD2 TRBJ2-1 TRBV11-3 TGTGCCAGCAGCGGGCAGACTAGCGGGAGAGGGAATGAGCAGTTCTTC CASSGQTSGRGNEQFF
15 NA TRBD2 TRBJ2-7 TRBV29-1 TGCAGCGTCCTTGGGACTAGCGGGAGCTCCTACGAGCAGTACTTC CSVLGTSGSSYEQYF
17 NA NA TRBJ2-7 TRBV6-5 TGTGCCAGCAGTTACTCGGGCGCGGGGTCAGGGGGTTACGAGCAGTACTTC CASSYSGAGSGGYEQYF
15 few TRBD1 TRBJ2-7 TRBV28 TGTGCCAGCAGACTAACAGGGGGCAACTCCTACGAGCAGTACTTC CASRLTGGNSYEQYF
16 few TRBD1 TRBJ2-6 TRBV28 TGTGCCAGCAGTTTCCTGAGGGGGCAAGGGGCCAACGTCCTGACTTTC CASSFLRGQGANVLTF
14 NA TRBD2 TRBJ2-7 TRBV11-2 TGTGCCAGCACCTATAGCGGGAGAATCCACGAGCAGTACTTC CASTYSGRIHEQYF
14 NA NA TRBJ2-7 TRBV5-4 TGTGCCAGCAGCTTGGGGGGGCGTTCCGCCGAGCAGTACTTC CASSLGGRSAEQYF
18 few NA TRBJ1-5 TRBV19 TGTGCCAGTAGTCCGGGACAAACCCCCGCTTATAGCAATCAGCCCCAGCATTTT CASSPGQTPAYSNQPQHF
15 many TRBD2 TRBJ2-5 TRBV11-2 TGTGCCAGCAGCTTAGCCCCAGGCGGGGGAAAGACCCAGTACTTC CASSLAPGGGKTQYF
13 many NA TRBJ2-3 TRBV5-1 TGCGCCAGCAGCAAGCCTGGGGGAGATACGCAGTATTTT CASSKPGGDTQYF
13 many NA TRBJ2-5 TRBV7-3 TGTGCCAGCAGCTTGACGGATCAAGAGACCCAGTACTTC CASSLTDQETQYF
15 few TRBD1 TRBJ2-7 TRBV6-2/TRBV6-3 TGTGCCAGCAGCATCAACCGGGACAGGGGTTCGATGCAGTACTTC CASSINRDRGSMQYF
15 NA NA TRBJ1-2 TRBV6-1 TGTGCCAGCAGTGAAAGTTGGGGGCGTTCGGATGGCTACACCTTC CASSESWGRSDGYTF
13 many NA TRBJ2-1 TRBV28 TGTGCCAGCATCGTATCCGGTGAGAATGAGCAGTTCTTC CASIVSGENEQFF
12 many NA TRBJ1-2 TRBV28 TGTGCCAGCAGCGCGAAGGGAAGTGGCTACACCTTC CASSAKGSGYTF
18 NA TRBD2 TRBJ2-2 TRBV27 TGTGCCAGCAGTTCAACCGCCAGCGGGGGGGCGATGGCCGGGGAGCTGTTTTTT CASSSTASGGAMAGELFF
12 NA NA TRBJ2-7 TRBV11-2 TGTGCCAGCAGCTTGACAGGCCGGGAGCAGTACTTC CASSLTGREQYF
15 NA NA TRBJ1-3 TRBV7-9 TGTGCCAGCAGCTTCGGGTCCCTCTCTGGAAACACCATATATTTT CASSFGSLSGNTIYF
15 many TRBD1 TRBJ2-5 TRBV28 TGTGCCAGCAGTCTACAGGGGGCGCTTAGGGAGACCCAGTACTTC CASSLQGALRETQYF
15 many TRBD2 TRBJ2-1 TRBV20-1 TGCAGTGCTGGAAATAGCGGGAGCGCCTACAATGAGCAGTTCTTC CSAGNSGSAYNEQFF